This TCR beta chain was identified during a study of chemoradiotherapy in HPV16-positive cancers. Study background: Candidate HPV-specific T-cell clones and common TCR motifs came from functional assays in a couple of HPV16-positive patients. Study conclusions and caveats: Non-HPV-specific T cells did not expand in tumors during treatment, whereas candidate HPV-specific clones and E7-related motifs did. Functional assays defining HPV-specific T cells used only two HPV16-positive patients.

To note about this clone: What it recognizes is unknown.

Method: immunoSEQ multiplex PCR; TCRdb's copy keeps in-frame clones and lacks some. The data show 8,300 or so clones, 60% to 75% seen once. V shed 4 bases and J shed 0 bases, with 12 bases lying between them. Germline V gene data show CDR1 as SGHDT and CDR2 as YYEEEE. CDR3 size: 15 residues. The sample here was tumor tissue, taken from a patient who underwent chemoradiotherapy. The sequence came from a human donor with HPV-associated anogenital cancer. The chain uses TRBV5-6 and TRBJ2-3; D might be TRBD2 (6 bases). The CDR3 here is CASSISGGSTDTQYF. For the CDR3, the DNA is TGTGCCAGCAGCATTAGCGGAGGCAGCACAGATACGCAGTATTTT.